This TCR beta chain was identified during a study of T cell changes during pregnancy in multiple sclerosis. Some clones are missing from TCRdb's copy, which holds only in-frame ones; the method was immunoSEQ multiplex PCR. The repertoire consists of under 50,000 clones, with 92% occurring once and the leading ten covering around 0.38%. The CDR3 loop spans 15 amino acids. Between the trimmed V and J ends, which lost 2 bases and 0 bases, there was a span of 10 bases. CDR1 is KGHSH, CDR2 LQKENI, per germline. The sample was CD4+ T cells from peripheral blood mononuclear cells, taken in the second trimester of pregnancy. This TCR came from a female donor in good health, enrolled as a control in a pregnancy study. V and J are TRBV18 and TRBJ1-2; D gene ambiguous. The CDR3 DNA sequence: TGTGCCAGCTCACCAGAGGGCTCGGCTAACTATGGCTACACCTTC. This encodes CASSPEGSANYGYTF.